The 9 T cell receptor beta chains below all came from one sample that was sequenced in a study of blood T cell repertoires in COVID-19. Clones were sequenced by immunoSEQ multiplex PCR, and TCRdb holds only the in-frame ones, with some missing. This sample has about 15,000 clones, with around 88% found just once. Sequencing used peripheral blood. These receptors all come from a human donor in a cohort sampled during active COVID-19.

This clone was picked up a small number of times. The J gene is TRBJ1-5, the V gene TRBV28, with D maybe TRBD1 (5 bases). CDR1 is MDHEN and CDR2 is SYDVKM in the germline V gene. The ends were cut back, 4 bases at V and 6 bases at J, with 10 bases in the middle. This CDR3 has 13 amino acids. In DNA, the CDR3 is TGTGCCAGCAGTTCAACAGGTAGTCAGCCCCAGCATTTT. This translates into CASSSTGSQPQHF.

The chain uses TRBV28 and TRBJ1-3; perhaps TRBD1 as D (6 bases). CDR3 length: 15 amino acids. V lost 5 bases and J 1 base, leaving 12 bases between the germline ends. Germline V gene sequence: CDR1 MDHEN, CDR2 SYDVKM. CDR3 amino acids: CASSLPTGSGNTIYF. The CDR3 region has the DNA TGTGCCAGCAGTCTACCTACAGGGTCTGGAAACACCATATATTTT.

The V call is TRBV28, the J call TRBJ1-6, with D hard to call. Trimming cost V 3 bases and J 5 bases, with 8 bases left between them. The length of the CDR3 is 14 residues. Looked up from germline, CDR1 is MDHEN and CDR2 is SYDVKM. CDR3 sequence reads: CASSFSVDNSPLHF. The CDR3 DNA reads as TGTGCCAGCAGTTTTTCTGTAGATAATTCACCCCTCCACTTT. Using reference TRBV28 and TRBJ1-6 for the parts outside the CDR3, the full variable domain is DVKVTQSSRYLVKRTGEKVFLECVQDMDHENMFWYRQDPGLGLRLIYFSYDVKMKEKGDIPEGYSVSREKKERFSLILESASTNQTSMYLCASSFSVDNSPLHFGNGTRLTVT.

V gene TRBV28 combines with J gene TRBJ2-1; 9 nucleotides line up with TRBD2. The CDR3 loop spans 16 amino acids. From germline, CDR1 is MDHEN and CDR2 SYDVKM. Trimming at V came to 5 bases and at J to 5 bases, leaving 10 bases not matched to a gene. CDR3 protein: CASSILSGRSDNEQFF. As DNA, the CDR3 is TGTGCCAGCAGTATTCTTAGCGGGAGATCCGACAATGAGCAGTTCTTC.

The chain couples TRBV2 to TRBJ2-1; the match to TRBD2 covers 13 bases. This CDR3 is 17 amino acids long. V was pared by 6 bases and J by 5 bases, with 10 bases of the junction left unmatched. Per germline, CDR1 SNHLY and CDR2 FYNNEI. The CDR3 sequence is CASRTGLAGVGHNEQFF. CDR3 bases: TGTGCCAGCAGGACAGGACTAGCGGGAGTCGGGCACAATGAGCAGTTCTTC.

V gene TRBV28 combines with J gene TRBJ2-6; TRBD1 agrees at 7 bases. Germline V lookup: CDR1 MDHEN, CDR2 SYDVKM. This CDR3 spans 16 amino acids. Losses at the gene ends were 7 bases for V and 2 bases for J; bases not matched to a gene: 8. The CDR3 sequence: CASKKDREAGANVLTF. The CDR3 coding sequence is TGTGCCAGCAAAAAAGACAGGGAAGCTGGGGCCAACGTCCTGACTTTC.

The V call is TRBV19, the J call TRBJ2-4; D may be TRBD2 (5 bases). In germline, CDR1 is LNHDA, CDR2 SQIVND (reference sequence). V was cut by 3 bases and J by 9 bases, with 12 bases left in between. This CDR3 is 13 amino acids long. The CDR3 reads CASSIGVAGIQYF. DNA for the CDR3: TGTGCCAGTAGTATCGGGGTCGCGGGCATTCAGTACTTC.

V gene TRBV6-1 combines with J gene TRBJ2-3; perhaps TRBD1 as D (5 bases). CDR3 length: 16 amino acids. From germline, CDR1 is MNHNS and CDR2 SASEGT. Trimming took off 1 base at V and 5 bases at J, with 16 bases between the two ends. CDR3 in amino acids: CASSEGVGAGQDTQYF. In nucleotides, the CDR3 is TGTGCCAGCAGTGAAGGGGTAGGGGCCGGTCAAGATACGCAGTATTTT.

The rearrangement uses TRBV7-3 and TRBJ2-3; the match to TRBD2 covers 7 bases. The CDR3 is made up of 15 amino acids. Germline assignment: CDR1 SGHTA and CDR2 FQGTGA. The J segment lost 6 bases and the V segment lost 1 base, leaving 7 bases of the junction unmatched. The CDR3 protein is CASSLIGGSGDTQYF. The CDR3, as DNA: TGTGCCAGCAGCTTAATTGGCGGGAGCGGGGATACGCAGTATTTT.